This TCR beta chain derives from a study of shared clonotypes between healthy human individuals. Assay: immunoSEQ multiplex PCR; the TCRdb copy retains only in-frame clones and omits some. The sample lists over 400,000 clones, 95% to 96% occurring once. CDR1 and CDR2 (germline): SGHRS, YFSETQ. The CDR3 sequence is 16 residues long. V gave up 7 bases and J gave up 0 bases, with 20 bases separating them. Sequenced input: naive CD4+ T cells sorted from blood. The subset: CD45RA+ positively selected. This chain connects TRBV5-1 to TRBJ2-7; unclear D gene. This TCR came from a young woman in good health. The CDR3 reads CASSNSGAGVSYEQYF. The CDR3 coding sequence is TGCGCCAGCTCGAATTCGGGCGCAGGCGTCTCCTACGAGCAGTACTTC.